This is a list of T cell receptor beta chains from one sample in a study of T cell repertoires in cytomegalovirus infection. A single record per CDR3 protein comes from TCRdb applying MiXCR to the reads. The sample lists a few hundred thousand distinct CDR3 sequences; approximately 22% were seen once. Sequencing was done on a sample of CD8+ T cells from PBMCs. The receptor source for this set is a human donor in good health (CMV status not recorded). Some clones in this sample may be carry-over from other donors' samples. Each CDR3 is given with its conserved first and last residue. A D gene is named only where the DNA matches it firmly. Size is stated for part of the rows, as once, few or many counts, or as a class when the clone is expanded.

d_call | clone_size | j_call | v_call | cdr3_nt | cdr3_aa
. | . | TRBJ2-3 | TRBV5-1 | TGCGCCAGCAGCTTGGTTTCGGGGGGCGCGTTAGATACGCAGTATTTT | CASSLVSGGALDTQYF
. | many | TRBJ2-7 | TRBV7-8 | TGTGCCAGCAGCCTTCGTCCCCTAACGGACGAGCAGTACTTC | CASSLRPLTDEQYF
. | . | TRBJ2-1 | TRBV3-1 | TGTGCCAGCAGCCAAGATTTGCATGAGCAGTTCTTC | CASSQDLHEQFF
. | many | TRBJ2-7 | TRBV11-2 | TGTGCCAGCAGCTCACAAAACAGGGTCGAGCAGTACTTC | CASSSQNRVEQYF
. | . | TRBJ2-5 | TRBV28 | TGTGCCAGCAGTACTTTACAGGGAGGGGGGAGGCAAGAGACCCAGTACTTC | CASSTLQGGGRQETQYF
. | . | TRBJ2-7 | TRBV19 | TGTGCCAGTAGTAACCGGGACACCTCCTACGAGCAGTACTTC | CASSNRDTSYEQYF
. | . | TRBJ1-2 | TRBV5-5 | TGTGCCAGCAGCTTGGAGGGACCGATCGGGTATGGCTACACCTTC | CASSLEGPIGYGYTF
TRBD2 | many | TRBJ2-1 | TRBV7-8 | TGTGCCAGCAGCTTAGGGGGACTAGCGGGGATCTCCTACAATGAGCAGTTCTTC | CASSLGGLAGISYNEQFF
. | . | TRBJ2-7 | TRBV29-1 | TGCAGCGCCGGAACAGGTGTTTACGAGCAGTACTTC | CSAGTGVYEQYF
. | . | TRBJ2-7 | TRBV20-1 | TGCAGTGCTAGAGCTCAAGGGGATCCATCCTACGAGCAGTACTTC | CSARAQGDPSYEQYF
. | many | TRBJ2-1 | TRBV5-6 | TGTGCCAGCGGGCAGATCTCCTACAATGAGCAGTTCTTC | CASGQISYNEQFF
. | few | TRBJ2-7 | TRBV10-3 | TGTGCCATCAGCCCCGGGACGGCCTCCTACGAGCAGTACTTC | CAISPGTASYEQYF
. | few | TRBJ2-1 | TRBV25-1 | TGTGCCAGCAGTGGAGAGGGGGTCAATGAGCAGTTCTTC | CASSGEGVNEQFF
TRBD2 | many | TRBJ2-1 | TRBV6-1 | TGTGCCAGCAGCGCGGGAGGACTAGCGGAACGTATTTACAATGAGCAGTTCTTC | CASSAGGLAERIYNEQFF
TRBD1 | . | TRBJ2-2 | TRBV29-1 | TGCAGCGTGAGGACAGGGCTCACCGGGGAGCTGTTTTTT | CSVRTGLTGELFF